Listed here are 18 T cell receptor beta chains from one sample, sequenced in a study of Graves' ophthalmopathy and Graves' hyperthyroidism. RNA transcripts were the source from which TCR beta CDR3 regions were amplified. HTBI-primed RT-PCR formed the first round, and a multiplex PCR formed the second. MiXCR was run by TCRdb on the multiplex PCR reads, yielding one entry per CDR3 protein. The sample has 560,000 or so distinct CDR3 sequences; 35% to 45% are singletons. Material: peripheral blood or thyroid tissue (not recorded which). Receptor source: an adult man with Graves' hyperthyroidism.

This clonotype has more than one count but fewer than ten. The chain couples TRBV6-5 to TRBJ1-1; TRBD1 matches at 8 bases. Germline V lookup: CDR1 MNHEY, CDR2 SVGAGI. V lost 6 bases, J lost 3 bases, and 9 bases stayed unmatched. This CDR3 region has 15 residues. CDR3: CASRPGGALDTEAFF. CDR3 coding DNA: TGTGCCAGCAGACCAGGGGGCGCTTTGGACACTGAAGCTTTCTTT.

The gene calls are TRBV6-4 and TRBJ2-2; TRBD2 might be the D (6 bases). Germline CDR1 MRHNA, CDR2 SNTAGT. Trimming took off 3 bases at V and 6 bases at J, with 11 bases between the two ends. CDR3 size: 14 residues. CDR3 sequence: CASSERGGAGELFF. CDR3 coding DNA: TGTGCCAGCAGTGAAAGGGGAGGTGCCGGGGAGCTGTTTTTT.

This chain joins TRBV2 and TRBJ1-5; D is possibly TRBD1 (6 bases). Germline CDR1 reads SNHLY; CDR2 reads FYNNEI. The CDR3 extends over 13 amino acids. V was trimmed by 5 bases and J by 9 bases, leaving 14 bases between them. The CDR3 nucleotides are TGTGCCAGCAGTTTACAGGGTCGTCGGCCCCAGCATTTT. Translation gives CASSLQGRRPQHF.

The V and J genes are TRBV12-3 or TRBV12-4 and TRBJ1-6; perhaps TRBD1 as D (5 bases). Trimming took off 3 bases at V and 6 bases at J, with 15 bases between the two ends. CDR3 length: 16 residues. This CDR3 reads CASSFYLGTFNSPLHF. CDR3 bases: TGTGCCAGCAGTTTTTATTTAGGGACCTTTAATTCACCCCTCCACTTT.

This clonotype was observed at least ten times. This sequence joins TRBV5-5 and TRBJ1-1, with D hard to call. The CDR3 has 14 residues. Germline CDR1 reads SGHKS; CDR2 reads YYEKEE (reference sequence). V was cut by 3 bases and J by 1 base, with 10 bases left in between. The CDR3 spells CASSSPEKNTEAFF. CDR3 bases: TGTGCCAGCAGCTCCCCAGAAAAGAACACTGAAGCTTTCTTT.

This clonotype has at least ten counts. The J gene is TRBJ1-4, the V gene TRBV29-1, with a possible D match to TRBD1 (6 bases). CDR1 and CDR2 (germline): SQVTM, ANQGSEA. CDR3 length: 15 residues. V was pared by 1 base and J by 6 bases, with 15 bases between. The CDR3 loop is CSVEVVGGNDEKLFF. CDR3 bases: TGCAGCGTTGAAGTGGTAGGGGGAAACGATGAAAAACTGTTTTTT.

Regarding this clonotype: It may be a read error: a sequence one base away is much more abundant. A read error is likely, as this CDR3 ends without the conserved phenylalanine or tryptophan. The chain combines TRBV28 with TRBJ1-5; D unclear. Germline V gene data show CDR1 as MDHEN and CDR2 as SYDVKM. The ends were cut back, 4 bases at V and 6 bases at J, with 10 bases in the middle. The CDR3 runs to 13 residues. The CDR3 region is CASSSDEVQPQHS. For the CDR3, the DNA is TGTGCCAGCAGTTCAGACGAGGTTCAGCCCCAGCATTCT.

Details on this clonotype: An end of the junction does not agree with germline; a read error may underlie this. The chain has TRBV29-1 and TRBJ2-6; D assignment may be TRBD1 or TRBD2 (6 bases each). CDR3 length equals 18 residues. Germline V gene lookup returns CDR1 SQVTM and CDR2 ANQGSEA. The CDR3 sequence is CAWSWGAGRFSGANVLTF. CDR3 in DNA: TGTGCCTGGAGTTGGGGGGCAGGGAGGTTTTCTGGGGCCAACGTCCTGACTTTC.

The chain is built from TRBV13 and TRBJ2-7; 8 positions agree with TRBD2. The J call may be wrong; the DNA end is better matched by TRBJ2-1. Germline V gene data show CDR1 as PRHDT and CDR2 as FYEKMQ (reference sequence). This CDR3 has 15 residues. CDR3 coding DNA: TGTGCCAGCAGCTTTCTTCTAGCGGGCGACAATGAGCAGTTCTTC. Encoded protein: CASSFLLAGDNEQFF.

On this clonotype: This may be a read error: a much more frequent sequence differs by one nucleotide. This CDR3 reads CASSRRDREYGYTF. The CDR3 bases are TGCGCCAGCAGCCGCCGGGACAGGGAATATGGCTACACCTTC. V usage is TRBV5-1 and J usage is TRBJ1-2; 9 nucleotides line up with TRBD1. Germline CDR1 reads SGHRS; CDR2 reads YFSETQ. After removal of 4 bases from V and 5 bases from J, the junction contained 6 bases not matched to a gene. CDR3 length equals 14 residues.

Notes on this clonotype: The junction does not match germline at one end; this may be a read error. The chain has TRBV28 and TRBJ1-4; D gene uncertain. Germline CDR1 is MDHEN and CDR2 is SYDVKM. The CDR3 loop spans 12 amino acids. The CDR3 coding sequence is TGTGTCAGCAGTTTAGACCTGGTAAAACTGTTTTTT. It encodes CVSSLDLVKLFF. Variable domain in full (rest from reference TRBV28 and TRBJ1-4): DVKVTQSSRYLVKRTGEKVFLECVQDMDHENMFWYRQDPGLGLRLIYFSYDVKMKEKGDIPEGYSVSREKKERFSLILESASTNQTSMYLCVSSLDLVKLFFGSGTQLSVL.

The rearrangement uses TRBV7-9 and TRBJ2-5, with a tentative D call TRBD1 (6 bases). V was shortened by 4 bases and J by 5 bases, with 20 bases between the two germline ends. Germline V lookup: CDR1 SEHNR, CDR2 FQNEAQ (reference sequence). The CDR3 is 16 residues long. The CDR3 protein is CASSSPGIARGETQYF. Here the CDR3 DNA reads TGTGCCAGCAGCTCCCCGGGAATAGCGAGGGGGGAGACCCAGTACTTC.

The chain employs TRBV29-1 and TRBJ2-7; D unresolved. The CDR3 spans 13 residues. Germline CDR1 SQVTM, CDR2 ANQGSEA. V was trimmed by 3 bases and J by 3 bases, leaving 12 bases between them. The CDR3 sequence is CSVEGRLDYEQYF. CDR3 sequence (DNA): TGCAGCGTTGAGGGCAGGTTAGACTACGAGCAGTACTTC.

This clonotype was observed once. The rearrangement links TRBV5-1 to TRBJ2-2; TRBD1 is a possible D gene (6 bases). The CDR3 consists of 16 residues. The V gene lost 0 bases and the J gene lost 1 base, with 10 bases spanning the gap. Per the germline V gene, CDR1 is SGHRS and CDR2 is YFSETQ. CDR3 coding DNA: TGCGCCAGCAGCTTGGATGCACAGGGGAACACCGGGGAGCTGTTTTTT. Its protein is CASSLDAQGNTGELFF.

CDR3 region: CASSISASGELFF. CDR3 sequence (DNA): TGTGCCAGTAGTATATCGGCTAGCGGGGAGCTGTTTTTT. The chain carries TRBV19 and TRBJ2-2; D remains unclear. Trimming removed 2 bases from V and 7 bases from J, with 8 bases in between. This CDR3 has 13 amino acids. Per germline, CDR1 LNHDA and CDR2 SQIVND (reference sequence).

In this sample, this clonotype turned up many times. Here the CDR3 DNA reads TGTGCCAGCAGCTTGCGAGACAGGGGGAATTCACCCCTCCACTTT. Encoded protein: CASSLRDRGNSPLHF. The chain is built from TRBV5-6 and TRBJ1-6, with TRBD1 identical over 9 bases. Looked up from germline, CDR1 is SGHDT and CDR2 is YYEEEE. J lost 7 bases, V lost 1 base, and 3 bases had no gene match. The CDR3 runs 15 residues.

This clonotype has a single count. This clone may be a read error of a much larger clone one base away. The chain carries TRBV7-8 and TRBJ2-5; 8 positions agree with TRBD1. The CDR3 spans 14 residues. The J segment lost 9 bases and the V segment lost 6 bases, leaving 12 bases of the junction unmatched. From germline, CDR1 is SGHVS and CDR2 FQNEAQ. The CDR3 DNA reads TGTGCCAGCAGTTTACCAGGGGGCAGCGAGGCCCAGTACTTC. Amino acid sequence: CASSLPGGSEAQYF. Full variable domain (rest looked up from reference TRBV7-8 and TRBJ2-5): GAGVSQSPRYKVAKRGQDVALRCDPISGHVSLFWYQQALGQGPEFLTYFQNEAQLDKSGLPSDRFFAERPEGSVSTLKIQRTQQEDSAVYLCASSLPGGSEAQYFGPGTRLLVL.

The rearrangement links TRBV7-2 to TRBJ1-2, with 11 nucleotides matching TRBD1. The CDR3 is 17 amino acids. Germline V gene sequence: CDR1 SGHTA, CDR2 FQGNSA. Trimming cost V 2 bases and J 2 bases; bases outside gene matches: 7. DNA for the CDR3: TGTGCCAGCAGCTTACGTGGACAGGGGGCTACGAACTATGGCTACACCTTC. It yields the protein CASSLRGQGATNYGYTF.